Listed below are T cell receptor beta chains from one sample, sequenced in a study of blood T cell repertoires in COVID-19. Libraries were prepared by immunoSEQ multiplex PCR; TCRdb keeps only in-frame clonotypes and omits some of them. The sample lists approximately 150,000 clones; around 82% were seen once. Source material: peripheral blood. The receptors were sampled from a man between 60 and 70 years old with acute or convalescent COVID-19. Each CDR3 is given with its conserved first and last residue. The D gene is left open where the match is weak. Clone size is shown for a subset of rows, as once, few, many or a class of expanded clone.

J: TRBJ2-3
size: .
V: TRBV3-1/TRBV3-2
D: TRBD2
CDR3: CASSQGGGGTDTQYF
DNA: TGTGCCAGCAGCCAGGGCGGGGGGGGCACAGATACGCAGTATTTT

J: TRBJ2-3
size: .
V: TRBV28
D: .
CDR3: CASGAGNTDTQYF
DNA: TGTGCCAGTGGTGCGGGGAACACAGATACGCAGTATTTT

J: TRBJ2-7
size: once
V: TRBV7-9
D: TRBD2
CDR3: CASSLGLAGVGEQYF
DNA: TGTGCCAGCAGCTTAGGACTAGCGGGAGTCGGCGAGCAGTACTTC

J: TRBJ2-3
size: .
V: TRBV9
D: .
CDR3: CASSVVLEELGDTQYF
DNA: TGTGCCAGCAGCGTAGTATTAGAGGAGTTGGGAGATACGCAGTATTTT

J: TRBJ2-3
size: .
V: TRBV10-3
D: TRBD1
CDR3: CAISETPLTGVITDTQYF
DNA: TGTGCCATCAGTGAAACTCCCCTGACAGGGGTTATCACAGATACGCAGTATTTT

J: TRBJ2-5
size: .
V: TRBV11-3
D: .
CDR3: CASATGPQETQYF
DNA: TGTGCCAGCGCCACAGGCCCACAAGAGACCCAGTACTTC

J: TRBJ2-7
size: .
V: TRBV4-2
D: .
CDR3: CASSHVDNYEQYF
DNA: TGTGCCAGCAGCCACGTGGACAACTACGAGCAGTACTTC

J: TRBJ1-1
size: .
V: TRBV7-9
D: .
CDR3: CASSRRQAMNTEAFF
DNA: TGTGCCAGCAGCCGACGACAGGCAATGAACACTGAGGCTTTCTTT

J: TRBJ1-4
size: .
V: TRBV5-1
D: .
CDR3: CASSLGAGGEKLFF
DNA: TGCGCCAGCAGCTTGGGTGCCGGAGGTGAAAAACTGTTTTTT

J: TRBJ2-7
size: .
V: TRBV5-1
D: TRBD2
CDR3: CASSSGALAGAYEQYF
DNA: TGCGCCAGCAGCTCCGGGGCACTAGCGGGAGCCTACGAGCAGTACTTC

J: TRBJ2-1
size: .
V: TRBV13
D: .
CDR3: CASSSSGEQFF
DNA: TGTGCCAGCAGCTCCTCAGGTGAGCAGTTCTTC

J: TRBJ1-2
size: few
V: TRBV5-1
D: TRBD1
CDR3: CASSLGTGGANGYTF
DNA: TGCGCCAGCAGCTTGGGGACAGGGGGCGCGAACGGCTACACCTTC

J: TRBJ2-1
size: .
V: TRBV12-3/TRBV12-4
D: .
CDR3: CASSFVRDEQFF
DNA: TGTGCCAGCAGTTTTGTTCGCGATGAGCAGTTCTTC

J: TRBJ2-2
size: .
V: TRBV30
D: .
CDR3: CAWRGIGELFF
DNA: TGTGCCTGGCGGGGGATCGGGGAGCTGTTTTTT

J: TRBJ2-1
size: .
V: TRBV7-8
D: .
CDR3: CASSLVGRLGGSYNEQFF
DNA: TGTGCCAGCAGCTTAGTTGGAAGACTAGGCGGCTCCTACAATGAGCAGTTCTTC

J: TRBJ2-4
size: .
V: TRBV10-3
D: .
CDR3: CAISDPDRAAKNIQYF
DNA: TGTGCCATCAGTGACCCCGACAGAGCAGCCAAAAACATTCAGTACTTC

J: TRBJ2-3
size: .
V: TRBV10-3
D: .
CDR3: CAITQSGADTQYF
DNA: TGTGCCATCACTCAGTCGGGAGCAGATACGCAGTATTTT

J: TRBJ1-4
size: .
V: TRBV6-2/TRBV6-3
D: .
CDR3: CASSKQGRDEKLFF
DNA: TGTGCCAGCAGCAAACAGGGACGGGACGAAAAACTGTTTTTT

J: TRBJ2-3
size: .
V: TRBV7-9
D: TRBD2
CDR3: CASSPGTSGSTDTQYF
DNA: TGTGCCAGCAGCCCAGGGACTAGCGGGAGCACAGATACGCAGTATTTT

J: TRBJ1-1
size: many
V: TRBV5-1
D: TRBD1
CDR3: CASSQDRGNAEAFF
DNA: TGCGCCAGCAGCCAAGACAGGGGAAATGCTGAAGCTTTCTTT

J: TRBJ2-7
size: .
V: TRBV19
D: TRBD1
CDR3: CASSRDRVSYEQYF
DNA: TGTGCCAGCTCTCGGGACAGGGTCTCGTACGAGCAGTACTTC

J: TRBJ2-7
size: .
V: TRBV6-5
D: TRBD1
CDR3: CASLGTGGSYEQYF
DNA: TGTGCCAGCCTTGGGACAGGGGGTTCCTACGAGCAGTACTTC

J: TRBJ1-4
size: once
V: TRBV5-1
D: .
CDR3: CASRTGGAMTNEKLFF
DNA: TGCGCCAGCCGGACTGGGGGGGCCATGACTAATGAAAAACTGTTTTTT

J: TRBJ2-5
size: few
V: TRBV6-2/TRBV6-3
D: TRBD2
CDR3: CASSYSGTKETQYF
DNA: TGTGCCAGCAGTTACTCAGGGACTAAAGAGACCCAGTACTTC

J: TRBJ2-7
size: .
V: TRBV9
D: TRBD1
CDR3: CASSSGTGAYEQYF
DNA: TGTGCCAGCAGCTCCGGGACAGGGGCCTACGAGCAGTACTTC

J: TRBJ2-2
size: few
V: TRBV24-1
D: .
CDR3: CATSAKGANTGELFF
DNA: TGTGCCACCAGTGCGAAGGGGGCGAACACCGGGGAGCTGTTTTTT

J: TRBJ2-1
size: .
V: TRBV19
D: .
CDR3: CASSMLASRLILNEQFF
DNA: TGTGCCAGTAGTATGCTGGCTAGCCGACTTATTCTTAATGAGCAGTTCTTC

J: TRBJ2-7
size: .
V: TRBV19
D: .
CDR3: CASWLDTIYEQYF
DNA: TGTGCCAGTTGGTTAGACACAATCTACGAGCAGTACTTC

J: TRBJ2-3
size: .
V: TRBV7-8
D: .
CDR3: CASNWASGGQYF
DNA: TGTGCCAGCAATTGGGCCTCTGGAGGGCAGTATTTT

J: TRBJ2-5
size: .
V: TRBV28
D: .
CDR3: CASSPYGESETQYF
DNA: TGTGCCAGCAGTCCCTACGGGGAGTCAGAGACCCAGTACTTC

J: TRBJ2-1
size: once
V: TRBV28
D: .
CDR3: CASSVARSTGQFF
DNA: TGTGCCAGCAGTGTGGCGCGGTCTACGGGGCAGTTCTTC

J: TRBJ2-7
size: .
V: TRBV7-9
D: .
CDR3: CASSPGWEQYF
DNA: TGTGCCAGCAGCCCAGGGTGGGAGCAGTACTTC

J: TRBJ1-4
size: .
V: TRBV3-1/TRBV3-2
D: TRBD1
CDR3: CASSLGDRLNEKLFF
DNA: TGTGCCAGCAGCCTGGGGGACAGGTTAAATGAAAAACTGTTTTTT

J: TRBJ2-5
size: few
V: TRBV3-1/TRBV3-2
D: TRBD2
CDR3: CASSRLAGSRQETQYF
DNA: TGTGCCAGCAGCCGTCTAGCGGGAAGCAGACAAGAGACCCAGTACTTC

J: TRBJ2-1
size: .
V: TRBV19
D: .
CDR3: CASKISMSSYNEQFF
DNA: TGTGCCAGTAAGATTAGTATGAGCTCCTACAATGAGCAGTTCTTC

J: TRBJ2-5
size: once
V: TRBV7-7
D: .
CDR3: CASSSGGGTQETQYF
DNA: TGTGCTAGCAGCTCCGGTGGAGGAACCCAAGAGACCCAGTACTTC

J: TRBJ1-2
size: .
V: TRBV27
D: .
CDR3: CASSSAGGLSLGYTF
DNA: TGTGCCAGCAGTTCCGCGGGGGGACTGTCCCTTGGCTACACCTTC

J: TRBJ1-1
size: .
V: TRBV3-1/TRBV3-2
D: TRBD1
CDR3: CASSQEGGRPEAFF
DNA: TGTGCCAGCAGCCAAGAAGGGGGCCGGCCTGAAGCTTTCTTT

J: TRBJ2-7
size: .
V: TRBV3-1/TRBV3-2
D: .
CDR3: CASSLNYEQYF
DNA: TGTGCCAGCAGCTTAAACTACGAGCAGTACTTC

J: TRBJ2-3
size: .
V: TRBV9
D: TRBD2
CDR3: CASSFRREATDTQYF
DNA: TGTGCCAGCAGCTTCCGGCGGGAGGCTACAGATACGCAGTATTTT

J: TRBJ2-7
size: .
V: TRBV11-2
D: TRBD2
CDR3: CASSRSGRINEQYF
DNA: TGTGCCAGCAGCCGTAGCGGGAGGATTAACGAGCAGTACTTC

J: TRBJ2-7
size: .
V: TRBV5-1
D: .
CDR3: CASQPGVGYEQYF
DNA: TGCGCCAGCCAGCCGGGAGTAGGGTACGAGCAGTACTTC

J: TRBJ2-7
size: .
V: TRBV27
D: .
CDR3: CASSFSAFYEQYF
DNA: TGTGCCAGCAGTTTCAGCGCTTTTTACGAGCAGTACTTC

J: TRBJ2-3
size: .
V: TRBV6-5
D: TRBD2
CDR3: CASRESGRAGDTQYF
DNA: TGTGCCAGCAGGGAGAGCGGGAGGGCCGGAGATACGCAGTATTTT

J: TRBJ2-3
size: .
V: TRBV18
D: .
CDR3: CASSPTNGDTQYF
DNA: TGTGCCAGCTCACCGACTAACGGAGATACGCAGTATTTT

J: TRBJ2-1
size: medium-sized
V: TRBV24-1
D: TRBD2
CDR3: CATSPGTSGREQFF
DNA: TGTGCCACCAGTCCCGGGACTAGCGGGAGGGAGCAGTTCTTC

J: TRBJ2-7
size: few
V: TRBV5-1
D: TRBD1
CDR3: CASSFYRGNEQYF
DNA: TGCGCCAGCAGCTTTTACAGGGGCAACGAGCAGTACTTC

J: TRBJ2-7
size: .
V: TRBV9
D: TRBD1
CDR3: CASSVRGTGPYEQYF
DNA: TGTGCCAGCAGCGTAAGGGGGACAGGCCCCTACGAGCAGTACTTC